The subject of this entry is one T cell receptor beta chain. The antigen is unknown. The data are from a study of early T cells in non-severe SARS-CoV-2 infection. Regarding the study as a whole: Anti-spike CD8 responses were favored by VDJdb matching, which missed private and CD4 specificities.

From the 5' RACE reads, TCRdb called clonotypes with MiXCR, one entry per CDR3 protein. This table holds some 77,000 distinct CDR3 sequences, about 15% found once. This CDR3 is built from 16 residues. Germline-derived CDR1 and CDR2 are SGHNT and YYREEE (reference sequence). Trimming took off 4 bases at V and 1 base at J, with 17 bases between the two ends. The chain uses TRBV5-4 and TRBJ2-5, with D possibly matching TRBD2 (6 bases). The receptor was derived from an adult who was a healthcare worker with PCR-confirmed SARS-CoV-2 infection or an uninfected control (not recorded which). Sample: whole blood. The CDR3 DNA is TGTGCCAGCAGCCGAGCCGCAGCGGGCCCCCAAGAGACCCAGTACTTC. Translation gives CASSRAAAGPQETQYF.